The 23 T cell receptor beta chains listed next were all sequenced from one sample in a study of monozygotic twins with cystic fibrosis. Only in-frame clones appear in the TCRdb table, and some are missing; sequencing was by immunoSEQ multiplex PCR. This table has over 30,000 clones, about 93% appearing once. Sequenced input: blood. These receptors were collected from a boy aged 2 to 10 with cystic fibrosis.

Details on this clone: At one end the junction does not follow the germline gene, possibly because of a read error. The V call is TRBV19, the J call TRBJ1-1, with a weak D call TRBD1 (5 bases). The CDR3 sequence is 13 residues long. Germline CDR1 reads LNHDA; CDR2 reads SQIVND (reference sequence). The CDR3 bases are TGTGCCAGTAGTATTGGACAACCCGGTGGGCAGATTTTT. Its protein product is CASSIGQPGGQIF.

J is TRBJ1-2 and V is TRBV19; 8 bases match TRBD1. V lost 7 bases, J lost 4 bases, and 8 bases stayed unmatched. The CDR3 consists of 14 residues. Germline assignment: CDR1 LNHDA and CDR2 SQIVND (reference sequence). In nucleotides, the CDR3 is TGTGCCAGTACCGGACAGGGATGGGCCTATGGCTACACCTTC. Protein: CASTGQGWAYGYTF.

The chain links TRBV6-5 to TRBJ1-1, with D perhaps TRBD1 (5 bases). V lost 4 bases, J lost 6 bases, and 12 bases lay in between. Per germline, CDR1 MNHEY and CDR2 SVGAGI. This CDR3 contains 13 residues. The CDR3 DNA sequence: TGTGCCAGCAGTTCCCAGGGCCTCTCTGAAGCTTTCTTT. The encoded protein is CASSSQGLSEAFF.

This chain joins TRBV6-6 and TRBJ2-7; no definite D call. Trimming took off 5 bases at V and 2 bases at J, with 16 bases between the two ends. The germline V gene has CDR1 MNHNY and CDR2 SVGAGI (reference sequence). CDR3 length equals 15 residues. Here the CDR3 reads CASSPDGPGPYEQYF. As DNA, the CDR3 is TGTGCCAGCAGTCCTGACGGTCCCGGTCCCTACGAGCAGTACTTC.

This chain connects TRBV4-1 to TRBJ1-4; TRBD1 is a possible D gene (6 bases). CDR3 length: 17 amino acids. V was pared by 4 bases and J by 2 bases, with 17 bases between. CDR1 MGHRA and CDR2 YSYEKL come from the germline V gene. CDR3 DNA: TGCGCCAGCAGCCCATCCGCACAGGGCGGGACTAATGAAAAACTGTTTTTT. Protein product: CASSPSAQGGTNEKLFF.

This clone has only one observation. The chain has TRBV10-3 and TRBJ2-3; 8 bases are a match to TRBD1. This CDR3 contains 14 residues. The V gene's germline CDR1 is ENHRY and CDR2 SYGVKD. Losses at the gene ends were 5 bases for V and 2 bases for J; bases not matched to a gene: 3. The CDR3: CAISRQGATDTQYF. Written as DNA, the CDR3 is TGTGCCATCAGTCGCCAGGGGGCCACAGATACGCAGTATTTT.

The rearrangement joins TRBV7-2 to TRBJ2-3; D gene uncertain. Germline CDR1 is SGHTA and CDR2 is FQGNSA. Trimming took off 5 bases at V and 3 bases at J, with 18 bases between the two ends. The CDR3 consists of 16 residues. CDR3 sequence reads: CASSLFGEVGTDTQYF. The CDR3, as DNA: TGTGCCAGCAGCCTCTTTGGGGAAGTAGGGACAGATACGCAGTATTTT.

The chain has TRBV14 and TRBJ2-3; no firm D call. V gave up 2 bases and J gave up 4 bases, with 4 bases separating them. Germline CDR1 reads SGHDN; CDR2 reads FVKESK. The CDR3 runs 12 residues. The CDR3 loop is CASSQRADTQYF. The CDR3 coding sequence is TGTGCCAGCAGCCAACGGGCAGATACGCAGTATTTT.

This clone was seen a single time. The chain combines TRBV18 with TRBJ2-1; D is perhaps TRBD1 (6 bases). Trimming took off 6 bases at V and 7 bases at J, with 16 bases between the two ends. Looked up from germline, CDR1 is KGHSH and CDR2 is LQKENI. The CDR3 has 14 residues. The CDR3 loop is CASSAPGAQNEQFF. The CDR3, as DNA: TGTGCCAGCTCCGCGCCAGGGGCGCAAAATGAGCAGTTCTTC.

CDR3 DNA sequence: TGCGCCAGCAGCTCGGACGGAGAAGAGACCCAGTACTTC. This encodes CASSSDGEETQYF. The chain uses TRBV5-1 and TRBJ2-5; no reliable D call. The germline V and J ends were trimmed by 3 bases and 3 bases, with 9 bases remaining between them. CDR3 length: 13 amino acids. Germline-derived CDR1 and CDR2 are SGHRS and YFSETQ. Full variable domain (missing parts from reference TRBV5-1 and TRBJ2-5): KAGVTQTPRYLIKTRGQQVTLSCSPISGHRSVSWYQQTPGQGLQFLFEYFSETQRNKGNFPGRFSGRQFSNSRSEMNVSTLELGDSALYLCASSSDGEETQYFGPGTRLLVL.

The V call is TRBV6-5, the J call TRBJ2-7; 9 bases map to TRBD1. The CDR3 sequence is 15 residues long. Germline CDR1 is MNHEY and CDR2 is SVGAGI. Losses at the gene ends were 4 bases for V and 5 bases for J; bases not matched to a gene: 9. CDR3 nucleotides: TGTGCCAGCAGTTCCCCTGGACAGGGGAGGAACGAGCAGTACTTC. This encodes CASSSPGQGRNEQYF.

CDR3 coding DNA: TGTGCCAGCAGCTCCGACACTGAAGCTTTCTTT. It is translated as CASSSDTEAFF. The chain is built from TRBV11-2 and TRBJ1-1; no firm D call. The germline V and J ends were trimmed by 4 bases and 3 bases, with 3 bases remaining between them. The V gene's germline CDR1 is SGHAT and CDR2 FQNNGV. There are 11 residues in the CDR3.

V and J are TRBV5-1 and TRBJ1-5; a weak D match, TRBD1 (5 bases). Germline-derived CDR1 and CDR2 are SGHRS and YFSETQ. The CDR3 contains 14 residues. V was trimmed by 0 bases and J by 7 bases, leaving 11 bases between them. CDR3: CASSLVGEEQPQHF. CDR3 DNA sequence: TGCGCCAGCAGCTTGGTAGGGGAAGAACAGCCCCAGCATTTT.

The chain carries TRBV12-5 and TRBJ1-5; 7 bases map to TRBD1. The CDR3 contains 14 residues. The trim removed 6 bases at V and 1 base at J, leaving 3 bases unmatched. CDR1 is LGHNT and CDR2 is FRNRAP in the germline V gene. The CDR3 loop is CASGPGGSNQPQHF. The CDR3 coding sequence is TGTGCTAGTGGCCCAGGGGGGAGCAATCAGCCCCAGCATTTT.

The chain couples TRBV4-3 to TRBJ1-4; the D gene is possibly TRBD1 (6 bases). The V and J ends lost 4 bases and 1 base respectively, with 10 bases between them. The CDR3 covers 15 residues. In germline, CDR1 is LGHNA, CDR2 YSLEER. CDR3 protein: CASSRRQETNEKLFF. The CDR3 DNA follows: TGCGCCAGCAGCCGGAGACAGGAAACTAATGAAAAACTGTTTTTT.

The rearrangement links TRBV11-2 to TRBJ1-2; D remains ambiguous. Germline CDR1 reads SGHAT; CDR2 reads FQNNGV. Trimming took off 4 bases at V and 4 bases at J, with 13 bases between the two ends. The CDR3 has 14 residues. CDR3 in amino acids: CASSSPETLYGYTF. DNA for the CDR3: TGTGCCAGCAGCTCCCCCGAAACCCTCTATGGCTACACCTTC.

The count of this clone is one. CDR3 nucleotides: TGTGCCAGCAGCGTAGGGGCAGGGGCAGACACTGAAGCTTTCTTT. Encoded protein: CASSVGAGADTEAFF. V and J are TRBV9 and TRBJ1-1, with a possible D match to TRBD1 (6 bases). The V end was cut by 0 bases, the J end by 3 bases, with 12 bases between. The CDR3 extends over 15 amino acids. Germline V gene data show CDR1 as SGDLS and CDR2 as YYNGEE.

V and J are TRBV19 and TRBJ1-6; 8 bases map to TRBD1. The V gene end was trimmed by 5 bases and the J gene end by 0 bases; junction bases not matched to a gene: 3. Germline V gene data show CDR1 as LNHDA and CDR2 as SQIVND (reference sequence). CDR3 length: 16 amino acids. The CDR3 region is CASSWTGSSYNSPLHF. The CDR3 bases are TGTGCCAGTAGTTGGACAGGGAGCTCCTATAATTCACCCCTCCACTTT.

The chain is built from TRBV27 and TRBJ1-2; D possibly corresponds to TRBD1 (5 bases). The CDR3 covers 16 residues. Trimming took off 0 bases at V and 10 bases at J, with 21 bases between the two ends. CDR1 is MNHEY, CDR2 SMNVEV, per germline (reference sequence). The CDR3 sequence: CASSLSGVGFFRDYTF. In DNA, the CDR3 is TGTGCCAGCAGTTTATCGGGAGTTGGCTTTTTCAGGGACTACACCTTC.

Written as DNA, the CDR3 is TGTGCCAGCAGCTTAGAGAGTCCCCTTAGCAATCAGCCCCAGCATTTT. Residues: CASSLESPLSNQPQHF. This rearrangement joins TRBV7-8 to TRBJ1-5; D gene ambiguous. This CDR3 has 16 amino acids. V was trimmed by 1 base and J by 0 bases, leaving 10 bases between them. The germline gives CDR1 SGHVS, CDR2 FQNEAQ.

This clone appeared a single time. The chain combines TRBV7-9 with TRBJ2-1; 9 nucleotides align to TRBD1. J lost 3 bases, V lost 1 base, and 7 bases had no gene match. Germline assignment: CDR1 SEHNR and CDR2 FQNEAQ (reference sequence). The CDR3 length is 17 residues. This CDR3 is CASSLGLGQGVYNEQFF. The CDR3 DNA reads as TGTGCCAGCAGCTTAGGATTGGGACAGGGAGTCTACAATGAGCAGTTCTTC. Variable domain in full (rest from reference TRBV7-9 and TRBJ2-1): DTGVSQNPRHKITKRGQNVTFRCDPISEHNRLYWYRQTLGQGPEFLTYFQNEAQLEKSRLLSDRFSAERPKGSFSTLEIQRTEQGDSAMYLCASSLGLGQGVYNEQFFGPGTRLTVL.

The chain employs TRBV5-6 and TRBJ1-1, with 7 bases identical to TRBD1. The germline CDR1 and CDR2 sequences are SGHDT and YYEEEE. The CDR3 contains 15 residues. V lost 4 bases and J lost 1; bases outside the gene matches: 7. The CDR3 nucleotides are TGTGCCAGCAGCCAGTTAACAGGGGCGAACACTGAAGCTTTCTTT. Amino acids: CASSQLTGANTEAFF.

This sequence joins TRBV6-1 and TRBJ1-2; D is ambiguous. V was clipped by 8 bases and J by 3 bases, with 7 bases between them. The CDR3 consists of 11 residues. Germline values: CDR1 MNHNS, CDR2 SASEGT. Here the CDR3 reads CASQADYGYTF. The CDR3 region has the DNA TGTGCCAGCCAAGCGGACTATGGCTACACCTTC.